A single sample is the source of the 27 T cell receptor beta chains below, sequenced in a study of blood T cell repertoires in COVID-19. Generated by immunoSEQ multiplex PCR, the TCRdb table keeps only in-frame clones and is missing some. This sample has roughly 200,000 clones; about nine tenths occur once, and the top ten carry 5.5% to 8.5%. The sample comprised PBMCs or T cells enriched from blood (not recorded which). The source is a young man in a cohort exposed to, infected with or recovered from COVID-19 (not recorded which).

This sequence joins TRBV11-2 and TRBJ2-1; unclear D gene. Germline V gene data show CDR1 as SGHAT and CDR2 as FQNNGV. This CDR3 comprises 20 residues. Deletions cut 0 bases from V and 0 bases from J, with 21 bases between. CDR3 amino acids: CASSLERKNTNAASYNEQFF. In DNA, the CDR3 is TGTGCCAGCAGCTTAGAGCGCAAAAATACCAACGCGGCCTCCTACAATGAGCAGTTCTTC. The whole variable domain, filled in from reference TRBV11-2 and TRBJ2-1, reads EAGVAQSPRYKIIEKRQSVAFWCNPISGHATLYWYQQILGQGPKLLIQFQNNGVVDDSQLPKDRFSAERLKGVDSTLKIQPAKLEDSAVYLCASSLERKNTNAASYNEQFFGPGTRLTVL.

This clone was recorded once. The rearrangement joins TRBV10-3 to TRBJ1-5, with 9 positions matching TRBD1. Trimming at V came to 6 bases and at J to 7 bases, leaving 4 bases not matched to a gene. This CDR3 is 13 amino acids long. Germline V CDR1 and CDR2: ENHRY, SYGVKD. CDR3 residues: CAISTQGAQPQHF. The CDR3 DNA follows: TGTGCCATCAGCACACAGGGGGCCCAGCCCCAGCATTTT.

In its sample, this clone was seen once. This rearrangement joins TRBV5-1 to TRBJ2-1; D is possibly TRBD2 (7 bases). V dropped 4 bases and J dropped 6 bases, with 11 bases sitting between them. The germline V gene encodes CDR1 SGHRS and CDR2 YFSETQ. This CDR3 has 13 amino acids. The CDR3 loop reads CASSGGAFNEQFF. CDR3 bases: TGCGCCAGCAGCGGGGGGGCATTCAATGAGCAGTTCTTC.

The CDR3 is CASRKGQGAGQPQHF. In DNA form, the CDR3 reads TGTGCCAGCCGGAAGGGACAGGGGGCAGGACAGCCCCAGCATTTT. V gene TRBV28 combines with J gene TRBJ1-5, with 12 bases lining up with TRBD1. Germline V gene lookup returns CDR1 MDHEN and CDR2 SYDVKM. CDR3 length: 15 residues. The J segment lost 7 bases and the V segment lost 8 bases, leaving 9 bases of the junction unmatched.

V is TRBV27 and J is TRBJ2-2; 9 nucleotides match TRBD1. V lost 2 bases and J lost 1; bases outside the gene matches: 11. CDR1 and CDR2 (germline): MNHEY, SMNVEV (reference sequence). The CDR3 consists of 19 residues. CDR3 protein: CASSLASRDRVRNTGELFF. CDR3 nucleotide sequence: TGTGCCAGCAGTTTAGCCTCCCGGGACAGGGTTCGGAACACCGGGGAGCTGTTTTTT.

This clone was observed once. The chain is built from TRBV6-5 and TRBJ1-2; no definite D call. Trimming took 2 bases from V and 2 from J, leaving 9 bases between them. Germline V lookup: CDR1 MNHEY, CDR2 SVGAGI. There are 14 residues in the CDR3. Here the CDR3 reads CASSYTGSNYGYTF. CDR3 DNA sequence: TGTGCCAGCAGTTACACGGGATCCAACTATGGCTACACCTTC.

The count of this clone is one. The same CDR3 can be traced to other DNA sequences in this sample. The chain uses TRBV19 and TRBJ2-2; 7 nucleotides align to TRBD2. The CDR3 is 14 residues long. V lost 1 base, J lost 6 bases, and 2 bases stayed unmatched. Germline lookup yields CDR1 LNHDA and CDR2 SQIVND (reference sequence). The CDR3, as DNA: TGTGCCAGTAGTATAGGGGCGGGGGCCGGGGAGCTGTTTTTT. Translated: CASSIGAGAGELFF.

The chain links TRBV18 to TRBJ1-3, with a weak D call TRBD1 (6 bases). Germline V CDR1 and CDR2: KGHSH, LQKENI. Trimming took off 2 bases at V and 2 bases at J, with 13 bases between the two ends. This CDR3 is 16 amino acids long. The CDR3 DNA reads as TGTGCCAGCTCACCATTGGATTCAGGGGCTGGAAACACCATATATTTT. Translated, it gives CASSPLDSGAGNTIYF. Full variable domain (outside the CDR3, taken from reference TRBV18 and TRBJ1-3): NAGVMQNPRHLVRRRGQEARLRCSPMKGHSHVYWYRQLPEEGLKFMVYLQKENIIDESGMPKERFSAEFPKEGPSILRIQQVVRGDSAAYFCASSPLDSGAGNTIYFGEGSWLTVV.

This clone appeared a single time. The J gene is TRBJ2-7, the V gene TRBV7-9; 9 bases map to TRBD1. The CDR3 extends over 15 amino acids. CDR1 and CDR2 (germline): SEHNR, FQNEAQ (reference sequence). After removal of 4 bases from V and 4 bases from J, the junction contained 8 bases not matched to a gene. CDR3 sequence reads: CASSSGDRGAYEQYF. In DNA form, the CDR3 reads TGTGCCAGCAGCTCGGGTGACAGGGGGGCGTACGAGCAGTACTTC.

This clone was observed once. V gene TRBV9 combines with J gene TRBJ2-1; TRBD2 matches 12 bases. V was pared by 3 bases and J by 7 bases, with 11 bases of the junction left unmatched. The germline CDR1 and CDR2 sequences are SGDLS and YYNGEE. CDR3 length: 17 residues. The CDR3 loop is CASSARLAGALANEQFF. CDR3 coding DNA: TGTGCCAGCAGCGCCCGACTAGCGGGAGCTCTGGCAAATGAGCAGTTCTTC.

As for this clone: Other DNA sequences in the same sample also yield this CDR3. The chain combines TRBV14 with TRBJ1-1; D might be TRBD1 (5 bases). Germline V gene data show CDR1 as SGHDN and CDR2 as FVKESK. CDR3 size: 14 residues. Trimming removed 1 base at V and 0 bases at J, with 6 bases between. The CDR3 spells CASSQAGMNTEAFF. DNA for the CDR3: TGTGCCAGCAGCCAAGCAGGGATGAACACTGAAGCTTTCTTT.

The V and J genes are TRBV6-5 and TRBJ2-7; TRBD1 matches 9 bases. The CDR3 extends over 15 amino acids. Unmatched junction bases numbered 11, after V lost 6 bases and J lost 5 bases. In germline, CDR1 is MNHEY, CDR2 SVGAGI. CDR3 DNA sequence: TGTGCCAGCAGCGGCCTAGGACAGGGGATGGACGAGCAGTACTTC. The encoded protein is CASSGLGQGMDEQYF.

J is TRBJ2-2 and V is TRBV29-1; D call uncertain. CDR3 size: 15 residues. V gave up 6 bases and J gave up 5 bases, with 19 bases separating them. CDR1 and CDR2 (germline): SQVTM, ANQGSEA. In DNA form, the CDR3 reads TGCAGCGTCGCCAATTACTCCCGCGGAACCGGGGAGCTGTTTTTT. Its protein is CSVANYSRGTGELFF.

This sequence joins TRBV6-1 and TRBJ2-7, with D unresolved. CDR1 and CDR2 from the germline V gene are MNHNS and SASEGT. V was shortened by 5 bases and J by 0 bases, with 11 bases between the two germline ends. CDR3 size: 14 residues. The CDR3 region has the DNA TGTGCCAGCAGTTTCCCGCAGGACTCCTACGAGCAGTACTTC. This translates into CASSFPQDSYEQYF.

In the case of this clone: One junction end disagrees with the germline gene, perhaps due to a read error. V gene TRBV7-7 combines with J gene TRBJ2-1; 10 nucleotides agree with TRBD2. Per germline, CDR1 SSHAT and CDR2 FNYEAQ (reference sequence). The CDR3 spans 15 residues. The DNA for the CDR3 is TGTGCTAGCAGCTCATCTAGCGGGAGAGGTGACGAGCAGTTCTTC. This translates into CASSSSSGRGDEQFF.

The genes are TRBV19 and TRBJ2-5, with TRBD2 identical over 9 bases. The CDR3 covers 13 residues. Germline V gene sequence: CDR1 LNHDA, CDR2 SQIVND (reference sequence). The junction had 6 bases not matched to a gene; V was cut back by 6 bases and J by 7 bases. Here the CDR3 DNA reads TGTGCCAGTAGGGTAGCGGGAGACCTGACCCAGTACTTC. Its protein product is CASRVAGDLTQYF. Full variable domain (missing parts from reference TRBV19 and TRBJ2-5): DGGITQSPKYLFRKEGQNVTLSCEQNLNHDAMYWYRQDPGQGLRLIYYSQIVNDFQKGDIAEGYSVSREKKESFPLTVTSAQKNPTAFYLCASRVAGDLTQYFGPGTRLLVL.

The chain is built from TRBV2 and TRBJ2-7, with 14 bases aligning to TRBD2. CDR3 length: 16 amino acids. Germline V gene sequence: CDR1 SNHLY, CDR2 FYNNEI. V lost 6 bases to trimming and J lost 0 bases; unmatched junction nucleotides: 4. The CDR3 nucleotides read TGTGCCAGCAGCGGGACTAGCGGGAGTGGCTCCTACGAGCAGTACTTC. Amino acids: CASSGTSGSGSYEQYF.

The chain is built from TRBV5-1 and TRBJ1-1; TRBD1 is a possible D gene (5 bases). From germline, CDR1 is SGHRS and CDR2 YFSETQ. The CDR3 has 13 residues. Trimming left V 0 bases short and J 7 bases short, with 10 bases between. The CDR3 spells CASSLVGEGEAFF. The CDR3 nucleotides read TGCGCCAGCAGCTTGGTAGGGGAGGGTGAAGCTTTCTTT.

The V gene is TRBV7-9, the J gene TRBJ1-2; 9 nucleotides match TRBD1. Germline CDR1 is SEHNR and CDR2 is FQNEAQ (reference sequence). The junction had 13 bases not matched to a gene; V was cut back by 0 bases and J by 8 bases. CDR3 length: 17 amino acids. CDR3 amino acids: CASSLAGSGTGLRGYTF. For the CDR3, the DNA is TGTGCCAGCAGCTTAGCCGGCAGCGGGACAGGGCTGAGGGGCTACACCTTC.

V and J are TRBV10-3 and TRBJ2-3; D perhaps matches TRBD2 (6 bases). The CDR3 sequence is 16 residues long. Germline CDR1 is ENHRY and CDR2 is SYGVKD. V was pared by 5 bases and J by 5 bases, with 20 bases between. The CDR3: CAISLSEAKAGDTQYF. The DNA of the CDR3 is TGTGCCATCAGTTTATCCGAGGCCAAAGCGGGAGATACGCAGTATTTT.

This clone was seen only a few times. The chain uses TRBV18 and TRBJ1-1; D call uncertain. Trimming stripped 2 bases from V and 1 base from J, with 8 bases between. Germline values: CDR1 KGHSH, CDR2 LQKENI. This CDR3 spans 14 amino acids. The CDR3 here is CASSPKEGNTEAFF. The CDR3 DNA sequence: TGTGCCAGCTCACCAAAGGAGGGGAACACTGAAGCTTTCTTT.

The rearrangement links TRBV29-1 to TRBJ1-1; 7 bases line up with TRBD1. J lost 0 bases, V lost 4 bases, and 5 bases had no gene match. CDR1 is SQVTM, CDR2 ANQGSEA, per germline. CDR3 length: 14 residues. CDR3 nucleotide sequence: TGCAGCGTTGGGCGGGACAGTATGAACACTGAAGCTTTCTTT. Residues: CSVGRDSMNTEAFF.

CDR3 in DNA: TGTGCCAGCAGCGTAGGCCCGGGAGGGCTAGCGGGGGCCGGGGAGCTGTTTTTT. Translated, it gives CASSVGPGGLAGAGELFF. V usage is TRBV9 and J usage is TRBJ2-2; 10 positions match TRBD2. The J segment lost 6 bases and the V segment lost 0 bases, leaving 11 bases of the junction unmatched. The CDR3 has 18 amino acids. The germline gives CDR1 SGDLS, CDR2 YYNGEE.

The chain uses TRBV27 and TRBJ2-3; a possible D gene is TRBD2 (5 bases). CDR1 is MNHEY, CDR2 SMNVEV, per germline (reference sequence). The ends were cut back, 5 bases at V and 0 bases at J, with 15 bases in the middle. This CDR3 has 16 amino acids. The CDR3 protein is CASSPPQRPSTDTQYF. The CDR3 bases are TGTGCCAGCAGTCCCCCGCAGCGGCCCAGCACAGATACGCAGTATTTT.

This clone was counted once. The rearrangement joins TRBV6-5 to TRBJ2-3; D call uncertain. The CDR3 spans 11 residues. CDR1 and CDR2 (germline): MNHEY, SVGAGI. Trimming shortened V by 7 bases and J by 3 bases, and 5 bases separated the two germline ends. CDR3 region: CASKETDTQYF. The CDR3 coding sequence is TGTGCCAGCAAGGAGACAGATACGCAGTATTTT.

The chain recombines TRBV11-2 with TRBJ2-6, with TRBD2 as a possible D gene (5 bases). The CDR3 has 14 residues. Germline V CDR1 and CDR2: SGHAT, FQNNGV. The ends were cut back, 3 bases at V and 12 bases at J, with 15 bases in the middle. The CDR3 protein is CASSFFGDLRVLTF. The CDR3 DNA reads as TGTGCCAGCAGCTTTTTCGGGGATCTCCGCGTCCTGACTTTC.

The chain uses TRBV7-3 and TRBJ2-3; 10 positions match TRBD2. This CDR3 region has 18 residues. V trimming: 5 bases; J trimming: 5 bases; junction bases outside the gene matches: 16. Per germline, CDR1 SGHTA and CDR2 FQGTGA. In nucleotides, the CDR3 is TGTGCCAGCAGCCCCTTGGGACAAGCGGGAGGGACCGGAGATACGCAGTATTTT. Protein product: CASSPLGQAGGTGDTQYF.